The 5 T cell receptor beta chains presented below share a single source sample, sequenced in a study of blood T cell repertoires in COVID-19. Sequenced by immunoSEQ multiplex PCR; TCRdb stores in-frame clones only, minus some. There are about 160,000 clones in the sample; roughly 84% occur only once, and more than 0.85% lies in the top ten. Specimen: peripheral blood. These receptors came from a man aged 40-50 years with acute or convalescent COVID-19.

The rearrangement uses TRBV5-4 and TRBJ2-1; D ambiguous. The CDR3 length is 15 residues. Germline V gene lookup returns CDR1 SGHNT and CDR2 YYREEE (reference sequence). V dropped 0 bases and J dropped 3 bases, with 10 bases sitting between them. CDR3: CASSLGAINYNEQFF. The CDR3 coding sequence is TGTGCCAGCAGCTTGGGGGCGATAAACTACAATGAGCAGTTCTTC.

The DNA of the CDR3 is TGTGCCAGCAGTTTACAGGGCAGCTCCTACAATGAGCAGTTCTTC. It yields the protein CASSLQGSSYNEQFF. The chain uses TRBV5-6 and TRBJ2-1; possible D gene TRBD1, 6 bases. Trimming removed 5 bases from V and 0 bases from J, with 12 bases in between. The CDR3 contains 15 residues. Germline CDR1 SGHDT, CDR2 YYEEEE.

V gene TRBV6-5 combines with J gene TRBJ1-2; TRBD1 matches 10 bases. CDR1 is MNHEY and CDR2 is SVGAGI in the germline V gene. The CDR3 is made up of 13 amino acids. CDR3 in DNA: TGTGCAACACCGGGACAGGGGAACTATGGCTACACCTTC. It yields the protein CATPGQGNYGYTF.

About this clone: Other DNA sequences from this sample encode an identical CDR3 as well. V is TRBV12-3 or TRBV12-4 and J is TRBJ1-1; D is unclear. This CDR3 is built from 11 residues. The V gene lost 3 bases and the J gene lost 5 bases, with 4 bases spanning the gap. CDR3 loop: CASSLSTEAFF. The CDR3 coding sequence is TGTGCCAGCAGTTTGAGTACTGAAGCTTTCTTT.

This chain's CDR3 is CATAGTGNQPQHF. CDR3 DNA sequence: TGTGCCACCGCCGGGACAGGCAATCAGCCCCAGCATTTT. V usage is TRBV19 and J usage is TRBJ1-5; 7 bases match TRBD1. In germline, CDR1 is LNHDA, CDR2 SQIVND (reference sequence). The junction had 5 bases not matched to a gene; V was cut back by 10 bases and J by 2 bases. This CDR3 contains 13 residues.